A selection of T cell receptor beta chains follows, all from one sample in a study of cytomegalovirus exposure and HLA in healthy donors. Repertoires were generated with immunoSEQ multiplex PCR, while TCRdb's copy carries only in-frame clones and drops some. In the table there are 150,000 to 250,000 clones, about 79% of which are singletons. The sample comprised PBMCs. The receptors derive from a woman in her thirties in good health and CMV-seropositive. The CDR3 runs from the conserved cysteine through the conserved F or W. A D gene is named only where the DNA matches it firmly. Clone size is not always given. Where it is, it says once, few, many or a class for expanded clones.

j_call clone_size d_call v_call cdr3_nt cdr3_aa
TRBJ1-2 . . TRBV7-9 TGTGCCAGCATGGCGTCGGGGATCTATGGCTACACCTTC CASMASGIYGYTF
TRBJ1-2 once . TRBV7-2 TGTGCCAGCAGCTTAGAAGAGGGAGGCTACACCTTC CASSLEEGGYTF
TRBJ1-5 . . TRBV5-8 TGTGCCAGCAGCCCAGGGTCCAATCAGCCCCAGCATTTT CASSPGSNQPQHF
TRBJ1-4 few . TRBV18 TGTGCCAGCTCACCTGAGGGCAGCGGTGAAAAACTGTTTTTT CASSPEGSGEKLFF
TRBJ1-5 . . TRBV2 TGTGCCAGCAGTGAGGAAGGAGGTCGGCCCCAGCATTTT CASSEEGGRPQHF
TRBJ1-2 . . TRBV7-2 TGTGCCAGCAGCTTAGTAACATCCGACTATGGCTACACCTTC CASSLVTSDYGYTF
TRBJ2-1 . . TRBV25-1 TGTGCCAGCAGTGTCAGAGGCGGAACCAACAATGAGCAGTTCTTC CASSVRGGTNNEQFF
TRBJ1-1 . . TRBV6-1 TGTGCCAGCAGTGAAGTGGTAGGAACAGGAGCTTTCTTT CASSEVVGTGAFF
TRBJ1-1 . . TRBV29-1 TGCAGCGTTGAAGTGGGGGGAGGGAGCACTGAAGCTTTCTTT CSVEVGGGSTEAFF
TRBJ1-3 few . TRBV4-1 TGCGCCAGCAGCCAGGGGGGACGGCGGGTCGGAAACACCATATATTTT CASSQGGRRVGNTIYF
TRBJ2-7 once TRBD1 TRBV28 TGTGCCAGCAGCGCCCCCGGGACAGGGCTCTACGAGCAGTACTTC CASSAPGTGLYEQYF
TRBJ2-7 . . TRBV30 TGTGCCTGGAGGGGGGCCCCCACGGACAGATACGAGCAGTACTTC CAWRGAPTDRYEQYF
TRBJ1-2 . . TRBV9 TGTGCCAGCAGCGTAGACGTGTACAGCACCTATGGCTACACCTTC CASSVDVYSTYGYTF
TRBJ2-7 . . TRBV9 TGTGCCAGCAGCGTGGGGCCGGATCGGGTCGGGCAGTACTTC CASSVGPDRVGQYF
TRBJ2-1 . TRBD1 TRBV5-1 TGCGCCAGCAGCCTCGACAGGGGCGGTCGCGATGAGCAGTTCTTC CASSLDRGGRDEQFF
TRBJ2-1 . . TRBV29-1 TGCAGCGTTGAAAGTGGGAGTGAGCAGTTCTTC CSVESGSEQFF
TRBJ1-1 . . TRBV19 TGTGCCAGTAGTTTGAGGGCGACGACTGAAGCTTTCTTT CASSLRATTEAFF
TRBJ2-3 . . TRBV2 TGTGCCAGCAGTCGGACAGCTCAACTTGATACGCAGTATTTT CASSRTAQLDTQYF
TRBJ1-1 . TRBD1 TRBV18 TGTGCCAGCTCAGCGGGACAGGGGAACACTGAAGCTTTCTTT CASSAGQGNTEAFF
TRBJ1-2 . . TRBV29-1 TGCAGCGCGGACAGCTACACCTTC CSADSYTF
TRBJ2-1 . TRBD2 TRBV7-2 TGTGCCAGCAGCTTAGCGAGCGGGGATTACAATGAGCAGTTCTTC CASSLASGDYNEQFF
TRBJ1-2 few TRBD1 TRBV29-1 TGCAGCGCTCCGACAGGGCGAGGGTATGGCTACACCTTC CSAPTGRGYGYTF
TRBJ1-2 . . TRBV10-2 TGCGCCAGCAGTACAGATCAGTTAGGGGCTGATATTTATGGCTACACCTTC CASSTDQLGADIYGYTF
TRBJ2-7 . . TRBV4-1 TGCGCCAGCAGCCATCCGGGACTCACCTTAAGCGAGCAGTACTTC CASSHPGLTLSEQYF
TRBJ2-1 . TRBD2 TRBV7-8 TGTGCCAGCAGCCGGTTCTCCGGGACTAGCAGTCAAGGGAACAATGAGCAGTTCTTC CASSRFSGTSSQGNNEQFF
TRBJ2-1 . . TRBV4-1 TGCGCCAGCAGCCACCACTCATCCAATGAGCAGTTCTTC CASSHHSSNEQFF
TRBJ1-2 . . TRBV28 TGTGCCAGCAGCTCCCCAGCGATCTATGGCTACACCTTC CASSSPAIYGYTF
TRBJ2-5 . . TRBV5-1 TGCGCCAGCAGCTTGGTGTCAACACCTCAAGAGACCCAGTACTTC CASSLVSTPQETQYF